The 9 T cell receptor beta chains in this list originate from one sample, sequenced in a study of blood T cell repertoires in COVID-19. The method was immunoSEQ multiplex PCR; TCRdb's version includes in-frame clones alone and lacks a portion of them. This table has about 50,000 clones, around 92% appearing once. Sequenced material: peripheral blood. The receptor source for this set is a man between 45 and 60 years old with active COVID-19.

The rearrangement joins TRBV29-1 to TRBJ1-4, with a possible D match to TRBD1 (5 bases). The germline V gene encodes CDR1 SQVTM and CDR2 ANQGSEA. Trimming left V 7 bases short and J 8 bases short, with 20 bases between. CDR3 length equals 14 residues. The chain's CDR3 is CSAGINRSLEKLFF. The DNA of the CDR3 is TGCAGCGCGGGGATAAACAGGAGTCTAGAAAAACTGTTTTTT.

The chain links TRBV10-2 to TRBJ2-7; 11 bases are shared with TRBD2. The ends lost 7 bases at V and 6 bases at J; junction bases unmatched: 8. This CDR3 is built from 14 residues. Germline CDR1 is WSHSY and CDR2 is SAAADI. DNA of the CDR3: TGCGCCAGCAATCCGACTAGCGGGATTAGCGAGCAGTACTTC. Its protein is CASNPTSGISEQYF.

The chain carries TRBV7-9 and TRBJ1-1, with TRBD1 as a possible D gene (5 bases). The V and J ends lost 6 bases and 1 base respectively, with 15 bases between them. Per the germline V gene, CDR1 is SEHNR and CDR2 is FQNEAQ (reference sequence). This CDR3 is built from 15 residues. The CDR3 nucleotides are TGTGCCAGCAGTACAGGAGTCCAAAAGAACACTGAAGCTTTCTTT. Its translation: CASSTGVQKNTEAFF.

The chain has TRBV4-2 and TRBJ1-3; D is perhaps TRBD1 (5 bases). Looked up from germline, CDR1 is LGHNA and CDR2 is YNFKEQ. CDR3 length: 15 amino acids. Trimming removed 4 bases from V and 0 bases from J, with 10 bases in between. CDR3 DNA sequence: TGTGCCAGCAGCCCCCAAAGGGGCTCTGGAAACACCATATATTTT. This translates into CASSPQRGSGNTIYF.

The rearrangement joins TRBV4-1 to TRBJ1-1; the D gene is possibly TRBD1 (5 bases). Trimming took 1 base from V and 1 from J, leaving 13 bases between them. Germline CDR1 MGHRA, CDR2 YSYEKL. The CDR3 sequence is 16 residues long. The CDR3 here is CASSQVLGQTNTEAFF. The CDR3 DNA reads as TGCGCCAGCAGCCAAGTCCTCGGACAAACGAACACTGAAGCTTTCTTT.

This chain joins TRBV5-1 and TRBJ2-1, with a tentative D call TRBD1 (6 bases). The germline CDR1 and CDR2 sequences are SGHRS and YFSETQ. The CDR3 covers 14 residues. The V end lost 4 bases, the J end lost 9 bases, and 17 bases lay between the germline ends. CDR3 bases: TGCGCCAGCAGCCCACGGGGACACCCAGTTGAGCAGTTCTTC. Translation: CASSPRGHPVEQFF.

This clone was recorded once. The chain couples TRBV11-2 to TRBJ2-7, with 7 nucleotides matching TRBD1. CDR3 length: 14 residues. In germline, CDR1 is SGHAT, CDR2 FQNNGV. V lost 7 bases and J lost 3; bases outside the gene matches: 9. CDR3 DNA sequence: TGTGCCAGCATACTGAACAGGGGAAGCTACGAGCAGTACTTC. Its protein product is CASILNRGSYEQYF.

The chain combines TRBV4-3 with TRBJ2-3, with D perhaps matching TRBD2 (7 bases). The CDR3 extends over 14 amino acids. With 8 bases removed from V and 7 bases from J, the gap between germline ends came to 19 bases. Looked up from germline, CDR1 is LGHNA and CDR2 is YSLEER. The CDR3 sequence is CASGHAGAPNTQYF. The CDR3 coding sequence is TGCGCCAGCGGGCATGCGGGGGCCCCCAATACGCAGTATTTT.

The chain employs TRBV12-5 and TRBJ1-1, with 9 bases matching TRBD1. CDR1 is LGHNT, CDR2 FRNRAP, per germline. This CDR3 is 14 amino acids long. Losses at the gene ends were 5 bases for V and 4 bases for J; bases not matched to a gene: 5. As DNA, the CDR3 is TGTGCTAGTGGTCCGGGGACAGGGTCCACTGAAGCTTTCTTT. It specifies CASGPGTGSTEAFF.